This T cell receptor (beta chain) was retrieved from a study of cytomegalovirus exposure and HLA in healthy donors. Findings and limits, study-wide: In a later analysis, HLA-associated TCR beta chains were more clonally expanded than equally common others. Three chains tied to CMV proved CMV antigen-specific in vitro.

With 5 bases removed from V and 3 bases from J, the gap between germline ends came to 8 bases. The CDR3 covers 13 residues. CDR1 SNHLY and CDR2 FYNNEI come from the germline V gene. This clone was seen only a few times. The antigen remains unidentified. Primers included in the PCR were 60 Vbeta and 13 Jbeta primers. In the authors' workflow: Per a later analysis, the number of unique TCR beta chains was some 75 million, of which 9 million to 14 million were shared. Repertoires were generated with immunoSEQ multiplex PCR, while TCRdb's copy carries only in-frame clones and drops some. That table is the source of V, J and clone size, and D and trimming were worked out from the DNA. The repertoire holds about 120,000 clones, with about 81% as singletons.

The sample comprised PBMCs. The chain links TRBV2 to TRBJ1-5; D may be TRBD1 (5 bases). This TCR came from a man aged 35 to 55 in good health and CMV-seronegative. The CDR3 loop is CASSPGHNQPQHF. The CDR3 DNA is TGTGCCAGCAGTCCAGGGCACAATCAGCCCCAGCATTTT.